This TCR beta chain originates from a study of T cell responses to AZD1222 COVID-19 vaccine. Using immunoSEQ multiplex PCR, the repertoire was profiled, and TCRdb retains in-frame clones only, with some absent. Here the sample spans 90,000 to 120,000 clones, just over 90% being singletons. CDR3 length: 15 residues. Trimming took off 4 bases at V and 0 bases at J, with 11 bases between the two ends. The germline CDR1 and CDR2 sequences are SGHRS and YFSETQ. This sequence joins TRBV5-1 and TRBJ1-3, with TRBD1 as a possible D gene (6 bases). This clonotype was sampled from an adult who received the AZD1222 COVID-19 vaccine. Specimen: peripheral blood, collected 28 days after the second AZD1222 dose. The CDR3 DNA reads TGCGCCAGCAGCCCACGGACAGTCTCTGGAAACACCATATATTTT. The encoded protein is CASSPRTVSGNTIYF.